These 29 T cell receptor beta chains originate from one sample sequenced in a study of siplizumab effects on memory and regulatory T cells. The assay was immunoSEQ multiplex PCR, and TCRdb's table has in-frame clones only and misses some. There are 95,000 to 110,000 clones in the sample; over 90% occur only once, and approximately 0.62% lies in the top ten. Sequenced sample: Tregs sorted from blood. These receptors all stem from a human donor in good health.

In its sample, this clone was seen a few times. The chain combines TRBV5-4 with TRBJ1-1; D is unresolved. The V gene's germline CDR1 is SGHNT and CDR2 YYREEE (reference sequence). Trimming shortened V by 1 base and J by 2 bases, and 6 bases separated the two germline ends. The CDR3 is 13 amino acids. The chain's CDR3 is CASSLLVNTEAFF. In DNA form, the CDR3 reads TGTGCCAGCAGCTTGTTGGTTAACACTGAAGCTTTCTTT. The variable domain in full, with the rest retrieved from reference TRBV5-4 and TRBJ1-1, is ETGVTQSPTHLIKTRGQQVTLRCSSQSGHNTVSWYQQALGQGPQFIFQYYREEENGRGNFPPRFSGLQFPNYSSELNVNALELDDSALYLCASSLLVNTEAFFGQGTRLTVV.

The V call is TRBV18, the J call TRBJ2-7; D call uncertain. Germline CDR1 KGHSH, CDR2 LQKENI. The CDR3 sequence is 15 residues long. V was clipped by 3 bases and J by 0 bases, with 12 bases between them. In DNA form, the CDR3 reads TGTGCCAGCTCACCCGTAGTCGGCGCCTCCTACGAGCAGTACTTC. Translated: CASSPVVGASYEQYF.

CDR3 coding DNA: TGTGCCAGCAGCCCGGAGGGTCTCAGTGGCTACACCTTC. Protein sequence: CASSPEGLSGYTF. The chain is built from TRBV6-5 and TRBJ1-2; D is unclear. The CDR3 loop spans 13 amino acids. Trimming shortened V by 6 bases and J by 7 bases, and 15 bases separated the two germline ends. The germline V gene encodes CDR1 MNHEY and CDR2 SVGAGI.

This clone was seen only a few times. The CDR3 reads CASSSRARTNTGELFF. The CDR3 nucleotides are TGCGCCAGCAGCTCTCGGGCCAGGACTAACACCGGGGAGCTGTTTTTT. The rearrangement uses TRBV5-1 and TRBJ2-2; TRBD2 might be the D (5 bases). Germline CDR1 and CDR2: SGHRS and YFSETQ. V dropped 3 bases and J dropped 2 bases, with 14 bases sitting between them. The CDR3 extends over 16 amino acids.

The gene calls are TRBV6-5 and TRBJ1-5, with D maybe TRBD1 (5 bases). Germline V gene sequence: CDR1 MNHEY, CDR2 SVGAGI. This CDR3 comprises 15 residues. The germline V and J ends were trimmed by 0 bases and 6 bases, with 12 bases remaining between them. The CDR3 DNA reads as TGTGCCAGCAGTTACTCGCGGGGCTCGGGTCAGCCCCAGCATTTT. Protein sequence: CASSYSRGSGQPQHF.

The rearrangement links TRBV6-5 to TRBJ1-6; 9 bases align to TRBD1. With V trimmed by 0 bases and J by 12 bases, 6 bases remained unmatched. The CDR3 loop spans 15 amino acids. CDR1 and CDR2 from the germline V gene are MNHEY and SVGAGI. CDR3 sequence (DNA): TGTGCCAGCAGTTACTCGAGGACAGGGGTTCGACCCCTCCACTTT. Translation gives CASSYSRTGVRPLHF.

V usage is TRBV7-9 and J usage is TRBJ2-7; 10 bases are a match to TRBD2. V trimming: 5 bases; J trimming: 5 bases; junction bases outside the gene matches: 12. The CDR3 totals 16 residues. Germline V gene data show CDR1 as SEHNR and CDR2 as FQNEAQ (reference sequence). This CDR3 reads CASSRPGLAGVDEQYF. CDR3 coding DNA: TGTGCCAGCAGCCGCCCCGGGCTAGCGGGAGTCGACGAGCAGTACTTC.

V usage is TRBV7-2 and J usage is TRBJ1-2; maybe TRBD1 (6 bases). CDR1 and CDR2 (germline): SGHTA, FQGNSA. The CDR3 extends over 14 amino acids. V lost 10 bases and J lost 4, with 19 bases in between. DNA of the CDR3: TGTGCCACAGAAAACAGGGAGTCCTCCTATGGCTACACCTTC. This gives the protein CATENRESSYGYTF.

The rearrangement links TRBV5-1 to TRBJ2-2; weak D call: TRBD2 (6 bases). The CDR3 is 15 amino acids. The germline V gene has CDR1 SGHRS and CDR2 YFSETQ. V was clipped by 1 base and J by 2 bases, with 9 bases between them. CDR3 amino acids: CASSLIAGNTGELFF. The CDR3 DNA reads TGCGCCAGCAGCTTGATTGCGGGAAACACCGGGGAGCTGTTTTTT.

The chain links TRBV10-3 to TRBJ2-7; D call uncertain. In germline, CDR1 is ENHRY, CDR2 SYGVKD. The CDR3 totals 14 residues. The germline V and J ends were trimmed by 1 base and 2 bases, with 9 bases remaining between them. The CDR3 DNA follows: TGTGCCATCAGTGAGTATGGTAGGACCTACGAGCAGTACTTC. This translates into CAISEYGRTYEQYF.

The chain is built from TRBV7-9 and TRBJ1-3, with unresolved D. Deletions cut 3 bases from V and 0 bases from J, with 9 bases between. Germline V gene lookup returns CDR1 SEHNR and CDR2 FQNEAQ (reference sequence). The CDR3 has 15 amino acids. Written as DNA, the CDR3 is TGTGCCAGCAGCTTCCTAAGCAGCTCTGGAAACACCATATATTTT. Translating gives CASSFLSSSGNTIYF. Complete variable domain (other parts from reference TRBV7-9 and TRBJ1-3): DTGVSQNPRHKITKRGQNVTFRCDPISEHNRLYWYRQTLGQGPEFLTYFQNEAQLEKSRLLSDRFSAERPKGSFSTLEIQRTEQGDSAMYLCASSFLSSSGNTIYFGEGSWLTVV.

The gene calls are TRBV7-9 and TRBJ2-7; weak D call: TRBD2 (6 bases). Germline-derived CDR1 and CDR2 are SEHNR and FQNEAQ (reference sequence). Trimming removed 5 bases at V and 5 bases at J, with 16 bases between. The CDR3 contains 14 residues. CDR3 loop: CASSAFGSLHEQYF. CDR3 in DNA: TGTGCCAGCAGCGCTTTCGGGAGTCTCCACGAGCAGTACTTC. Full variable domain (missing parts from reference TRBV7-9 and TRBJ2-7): DTGVSQNPRHKITKRGQNVTFRCDPISEHNRLYWYRQTLGQGPEFLTYFQNEAQLEKSRLLSDRFSAERPKGSFSTLEIQRTEQGDSAMYLCASSAFGSLHEQYFGPGTRLTVT.

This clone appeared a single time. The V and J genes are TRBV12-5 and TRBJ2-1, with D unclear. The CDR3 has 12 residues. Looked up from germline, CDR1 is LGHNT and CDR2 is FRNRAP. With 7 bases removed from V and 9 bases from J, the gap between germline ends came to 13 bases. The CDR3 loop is CASAFRVPEQFF. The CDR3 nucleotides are TGTGCTAGTGCCTTTAGGGTTCCTGAGCAGTTCTTC.

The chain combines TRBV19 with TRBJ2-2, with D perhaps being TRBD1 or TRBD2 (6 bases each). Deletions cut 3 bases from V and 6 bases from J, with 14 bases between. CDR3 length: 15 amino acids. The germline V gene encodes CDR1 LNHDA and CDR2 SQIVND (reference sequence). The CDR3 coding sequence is TGTGCCAGTAGTATTCCGGGGGCTAGCCCCGGGGAGCTGTTTTTT. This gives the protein CASSIPGASPGELFF.

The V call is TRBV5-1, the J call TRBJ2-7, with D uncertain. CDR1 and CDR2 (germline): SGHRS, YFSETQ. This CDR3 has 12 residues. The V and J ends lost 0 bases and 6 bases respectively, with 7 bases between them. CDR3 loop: CASSLEWGEQYF. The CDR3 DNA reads TGCGCCAGCAGCTTGGAGTGGGGCGAGCAGTACTTC.

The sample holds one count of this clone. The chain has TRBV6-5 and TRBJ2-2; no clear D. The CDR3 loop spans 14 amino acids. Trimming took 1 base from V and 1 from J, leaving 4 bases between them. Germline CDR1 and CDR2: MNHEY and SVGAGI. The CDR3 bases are TGTGCCAGCAGTTACTTCTGGAACACCGGGGAGCTGTTTTTT. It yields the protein CASSYFWNTGELFF.

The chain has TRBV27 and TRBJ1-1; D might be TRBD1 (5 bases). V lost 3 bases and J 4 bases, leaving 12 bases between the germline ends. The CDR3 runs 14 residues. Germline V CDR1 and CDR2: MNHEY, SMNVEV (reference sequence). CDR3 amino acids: CASSFGARATEAFF. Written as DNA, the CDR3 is TGTGCCAGCAGTTTCGGGGCGAGGGCCACTGAAGCTTTCTTT.

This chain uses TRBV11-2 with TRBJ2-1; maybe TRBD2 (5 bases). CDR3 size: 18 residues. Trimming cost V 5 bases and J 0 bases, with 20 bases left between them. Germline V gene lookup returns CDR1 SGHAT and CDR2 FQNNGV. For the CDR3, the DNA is TGTGCCAGCAGCCCACCGGGAAGAACGGGAAGCTCCTACAATGAGCAGTTCTTC. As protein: CASSPPGRTGSSYNEQFF.

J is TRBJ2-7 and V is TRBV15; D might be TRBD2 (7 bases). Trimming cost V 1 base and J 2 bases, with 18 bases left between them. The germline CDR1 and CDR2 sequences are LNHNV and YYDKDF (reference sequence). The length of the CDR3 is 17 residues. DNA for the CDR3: TGTGCCACCAGCAGAGTGGGTGGGGGGGCAATGACCTACGAGCAGTACTTC. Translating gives CATSRVGGGAMTYEQYF.

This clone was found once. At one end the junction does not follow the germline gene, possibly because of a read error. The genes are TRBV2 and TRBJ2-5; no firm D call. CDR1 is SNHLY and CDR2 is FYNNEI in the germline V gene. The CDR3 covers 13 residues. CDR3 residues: CAGSRVDGETQYF. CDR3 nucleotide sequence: TGTGCCGGCAGTAGGGTAGATGGAGAGACCCAGTACTTC.

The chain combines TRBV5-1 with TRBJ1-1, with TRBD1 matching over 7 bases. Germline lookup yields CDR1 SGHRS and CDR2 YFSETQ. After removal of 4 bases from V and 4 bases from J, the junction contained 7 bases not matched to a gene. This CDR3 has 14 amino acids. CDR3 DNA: TGCGCCAGCAGCCCGACAGGGTTCGGCACTGAAGCTTTCTTT. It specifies CASSPTGFGTEAFF. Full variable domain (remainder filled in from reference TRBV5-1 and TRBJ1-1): KAGVTQTPRYLIKTRGQQVTLSCSPISGHRSVSWYQQTPGQGLQFLFEYFSETQRNKGNFPGRFSGRQFSNSRSEMNVSTLELGDSALYLCASSPTGFGTEAFFGQGTRLTVV.

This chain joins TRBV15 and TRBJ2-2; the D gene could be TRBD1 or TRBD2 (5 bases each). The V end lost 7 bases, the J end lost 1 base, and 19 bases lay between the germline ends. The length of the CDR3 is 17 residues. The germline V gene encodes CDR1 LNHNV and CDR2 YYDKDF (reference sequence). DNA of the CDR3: TGTGCCACCACTAAGGAGAGGGGCGACGGGAACACCGGGGAGCTGTTTTTT. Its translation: CATTKERGDGNTGELFF.

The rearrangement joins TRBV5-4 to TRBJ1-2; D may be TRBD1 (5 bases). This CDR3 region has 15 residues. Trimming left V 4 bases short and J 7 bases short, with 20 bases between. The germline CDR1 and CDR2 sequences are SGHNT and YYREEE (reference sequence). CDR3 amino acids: CASSLGVGLYSGYTF. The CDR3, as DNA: TGTGCCAGCAGCCTGGGGGTCGGTCTTTACTCTGGCTACACCTTC. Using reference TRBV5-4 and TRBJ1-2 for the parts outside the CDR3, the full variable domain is ETGVTQSPTHLIKTRGQQVTLRCSSQSGHNTVSWYQQALGQGPQFIFQYYREEENGRGNFPPRFSGLQFPNYSSELNVNALELDDSALYLCASSLGVGLYSGYTFGSGTRLTVV.

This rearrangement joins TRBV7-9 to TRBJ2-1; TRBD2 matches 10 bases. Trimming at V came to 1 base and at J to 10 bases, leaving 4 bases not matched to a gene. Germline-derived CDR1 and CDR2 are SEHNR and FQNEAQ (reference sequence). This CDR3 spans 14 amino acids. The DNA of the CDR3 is TGTGCCAGCAGCTTAGTCCCTAGCGGGAGCGAGCAGTTCTTC. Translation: CASSLVPSGSEQFF.

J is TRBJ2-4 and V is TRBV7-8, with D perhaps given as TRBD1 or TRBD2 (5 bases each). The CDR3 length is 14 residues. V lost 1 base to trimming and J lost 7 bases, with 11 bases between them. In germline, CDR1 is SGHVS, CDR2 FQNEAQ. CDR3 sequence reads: CASSLGIGTNIQYF. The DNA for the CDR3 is TGTGCCAGCAGCTTAGGTATAGGGACGAACATTCAGTACTTC.

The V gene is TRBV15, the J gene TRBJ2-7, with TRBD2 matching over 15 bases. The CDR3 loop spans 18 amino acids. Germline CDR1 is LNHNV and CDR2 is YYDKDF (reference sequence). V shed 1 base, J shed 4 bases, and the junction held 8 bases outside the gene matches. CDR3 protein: CATSRGTSGRATGYEQYF. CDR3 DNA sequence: TGTGCCACCAGCAGAGGGACTAGCGGGAGGGCAACAGGTTACGAGCAGTACTTC.

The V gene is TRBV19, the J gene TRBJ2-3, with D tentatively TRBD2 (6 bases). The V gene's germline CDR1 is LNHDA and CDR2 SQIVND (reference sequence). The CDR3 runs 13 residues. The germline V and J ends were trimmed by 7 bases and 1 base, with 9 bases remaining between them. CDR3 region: CASMIAGTDTQYF. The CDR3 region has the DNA TGTGCCAGTATGATAGCGGGCACAGATACGCAGTATTTT.

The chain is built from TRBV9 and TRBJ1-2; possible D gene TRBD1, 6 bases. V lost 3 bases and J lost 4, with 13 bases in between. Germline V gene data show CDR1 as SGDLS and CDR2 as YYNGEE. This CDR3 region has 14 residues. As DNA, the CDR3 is TGTGCCAGCAGCGCTCTGGGACAAAGCTATGGCTACACCTTC. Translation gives CASSALGQSYGYTF.

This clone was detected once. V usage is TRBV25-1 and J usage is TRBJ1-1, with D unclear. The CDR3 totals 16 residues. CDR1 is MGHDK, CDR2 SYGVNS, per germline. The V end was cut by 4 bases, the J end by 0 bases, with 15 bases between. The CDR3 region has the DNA TGTGCCAGCAGTGGAATGTATGGACGGATGAACACTGAAGCTTTCTTT. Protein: CASSGMYGRMNTEAFF.